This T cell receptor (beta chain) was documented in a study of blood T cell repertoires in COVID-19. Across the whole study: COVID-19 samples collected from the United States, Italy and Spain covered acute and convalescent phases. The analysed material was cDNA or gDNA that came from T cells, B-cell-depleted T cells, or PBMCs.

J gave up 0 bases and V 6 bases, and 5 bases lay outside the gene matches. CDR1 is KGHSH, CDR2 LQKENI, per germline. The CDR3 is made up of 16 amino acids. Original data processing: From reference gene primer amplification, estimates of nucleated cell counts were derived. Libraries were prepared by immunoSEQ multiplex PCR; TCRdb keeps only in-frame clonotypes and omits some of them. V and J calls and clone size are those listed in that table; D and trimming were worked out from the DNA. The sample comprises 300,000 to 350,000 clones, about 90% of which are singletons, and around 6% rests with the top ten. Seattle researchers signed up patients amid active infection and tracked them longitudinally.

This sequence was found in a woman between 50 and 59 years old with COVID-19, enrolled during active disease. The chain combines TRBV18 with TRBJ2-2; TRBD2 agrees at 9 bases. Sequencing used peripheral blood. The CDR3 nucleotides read TGTGCCAGCTCCAGGGCTAGCGGGGCGAACACCGGGGAGCTGTTTTTT. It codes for CASSRASGANTGELFF. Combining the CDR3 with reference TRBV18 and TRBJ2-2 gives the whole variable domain NAGVMQNPRHLVRRRGQEARLRCSPMKGHSHVYWYRQLPEEGLKFMVYLQKENIIDESGMPKERFSAEFPKEGPSILRIQQVVRGDSAAYFCASSRASGANTGELFFGEGSRLTVL.